The rows below give T cell receptor beta chains drawn from one sample of a study of blood T cell repertoires in COVID-19. The repertoire was sequenced with immunoSEQ multiplex PCR; TCRdb's copy has only in-frame clones and lacks some. This table has some 250,000 clones, about 85% appearing once. What was sequenced was peripheral blood. These receptors were taken from a man aged 60 to 75 who had recovered from COVID-19. The CDR3 runs from the conserved cysteine through the conserved F or W. Each record gives: CDR3 protein, CDR3 DNA, V gene, J gene, D gene, clone size. The D gene is left open where the match is weak. A clone size is listed for some rows: how often the clone was seen (once, few, many), or a class if it is expanded.

CDR3: CASNRGRTFQETQYF; DNA: TGTGCTAGCAACAGGGGGCGGACGTTCCAAGAGACCCAGTACTTC; V: TRBV12-5; J: TRBJ2-5; D: TRBD1; size: -
CDR3: CATSDLGGPSSTDTQYF; DNA: TGTGCCACCAGTGATCTAGGGGGTCCTTCCAGCACAGATACGCAGTATTTT; V: TRBV24-1; J: TRBJ2-3; D: -; size: -
CDR3: CAWSPGSTVYSNQPQHF; DNA: TGTGCCTGGAGCCCGGGATCCACAGTTTATAGCAATCAGCCCCAGCATTTT; V: TRBV30; J: TRBJ1-5; D: -; size: -
CDR3: CATSAQGRTGSNYGYTF; DNA: TGTGCCACCAGTGCCCAGGGACGGACAGGCTCTAACTATGGCTACACCTTC; V: TRBV24-1; J: TRBJ1-2; D: TRBD1; size: -
CDR3: CASSIRGAGNQPQHF; DNA: TGTGCCAGTAGTATTCGGGGGGCGGGCAATCAGCCCCAGCATTTT; V: TRBV19; J: TRBJ1-5; D: -; size: -
CDR3: CASSFATGLGNTEAFF; DNA: TGCGCCAGCAGCTTTGCCACAGGGCTAGGGAACACTGAAGCTTTCTTT; V: TRBV5-1; J: TRBJ1-1; D: -; size: -
CDR3: CASSLAGASYEQYF; DNA: TGTGCCAGCAGCTTAGCAGGGGCTTCCTACGAGCAGTACTTC; V: TRBV21-1; J: TRBJ2-7; D: -; size: -
CDR3: CASSTDRRSGNTIYF; DNA: TGCGCCAGCAGTACGGACAGGCGCTCTGGAAACACCATATATTTT; V: TRBV10-1; J: TRBJ1-3; D: TRBD1; size: -
CDR3: CASSYVAQSVDEKLFF; DNA: TGTGCCAGCAGTTACGTAGCTCAGTCTGTCGATGAAAAACTGTTTTTT; V: TRBV6-5; J: TRBJ1-4; D: -; size: -
CDR3: CAWSANLYNSPLHF; DNA: TGTGCCTGGAGTGCCAACTTGTATAATTCACCCCTCCACTTT; V: TRBV30; J: TRBJ1-6; D: -; size: -
CDR3: CASSQPGQGYIQYF; DNA: TGCGCCAGCAGCCAACCGGGACAGGGCTACATTCAGTACTTC; V: TRBV4-1; J: TRBJ2-4; D: TRBD1; size: few
CDR3: CACGTGPNQPQHF; DNA: TGTGCCTGCGGGACAGGGCCAAATCAGCCCCAGCATTTT; V: TRBV30; J: TRBJ1-5; D: TRBD1; size: -
CDR3: CASSLGGGTEQFF; DNA: TGTGCCAGCAGCTTGGGCGGGGGGACTGAGCAGTTCTTC; V: TRBV11-3; J: TRBJ2-1; D: TRBD2; size: many
CDR3: CASGVYKQPQHF; DNA: TGTGCCAGCGGAGTATATAAGCAGCCCCAGCATTTT; V: TRBV27; J: TRBJ1-5; D: -; size: -
CDR3: CASSLVGQGTDTQYF; DNA: TGTGCCAGCAGCTTAGTGGGACAGGGAACAGATACGCAGTATTTT; V: TRBV7-9; J: TRBJ2-3; D: TRBD1; size: -
CDR3: CASRGPRDSSGNEQFF; DNA: TGTGCCAGCAGGGGACCTCGGGACTCTTCGGGGAATGAGCAGTTCTTC; V: TRBV28; J: TRBJ2-1; D: -; size: -
CDR3: CASSDYLTGRRGTGELFF; DNA: TGTGCCAGCAGTGATTACCTCACAGGGCGCCGAGGCACCGGGGAGCTGTTTTTT; V: TRBV2; J: TRBJ2-2; D: -; size: few
CDR3: CAISDPVGTANTEAFF; DNA: TGTGCCATCAGTGACCCCGTAGGGACAGCAAACACTGAAGCTTTCTTT; V: TRBV10-3; J: TRBJ1-1; D: TRBD1; size: -
CDR3: CAGTATLTGYGYTF; DNA: TGTGCCGGGACAGCGACCTTAACCGGCTATGGCTACACCTTC; V: TRBV6-5; J: TRBJ1-2; D: TRBD1; size: -
CDR3: CASSSVTGGRNEQFF; DNA: TGTGCCAGCAGTTCGGTTACAGGGGGCAGGAATGAGCAGTTCTTC; V: TRBV6-5; J: TRBJ2-1; D: TRBD1; size: -
CDR3: CATSIVRSGQPQHF; DNA: TGTGCCACCAGCATTGTCCGGTCGGGTCAGCCCCAGCATTTT; V: TRBV15; J: TRBJ1-5; D: -; size: -
CDR3: CASSDPHRTWSKNIQYF; DNA: TGTGCCAGCAGTGACCCCCACAGGACGTGGAGCAAAAACATTCAGTACTTC; V: TRBV6-4; J: TRBJ2-4; D: -; size: -
CDR3: CASSRLGTSGGAYNEQFF; DNA: TGTGCCAGCAGCCGCCTCGGGACTAGCGGGGGGGCATACAATGAGCAGTTCTTC; V: TRBV3-1/TRBV3-2; J: TRBJ2-1; D: TRBD2; size: -
CDR3: CASRMRLLERQNSSYNEQFF; DNA: TGTGCCAGCAGGATGCGGTTGTTGGAGAGACAGAATAGCTCCTACAATGAGCAGTTCTTC; V: TRBV5-5; J: TRBJ2-1; D: -; size: -
CDR3: CASSSNSHSPLHF; DNA: TGTGCCAGCAGTTCTAATTCACATTCACCCCTCCACTTT; V: TRBV27; J: TRBJ1-6; D: -; size: -
CDR3: CASSLGGHEIYGYTF; DNA: TGTGCCAGCAGCTTGGGAGGACATGAGATCTATGGCTACACCTTC; V: TRBV5-6; J: TRBJ1-2; D: -; size: few